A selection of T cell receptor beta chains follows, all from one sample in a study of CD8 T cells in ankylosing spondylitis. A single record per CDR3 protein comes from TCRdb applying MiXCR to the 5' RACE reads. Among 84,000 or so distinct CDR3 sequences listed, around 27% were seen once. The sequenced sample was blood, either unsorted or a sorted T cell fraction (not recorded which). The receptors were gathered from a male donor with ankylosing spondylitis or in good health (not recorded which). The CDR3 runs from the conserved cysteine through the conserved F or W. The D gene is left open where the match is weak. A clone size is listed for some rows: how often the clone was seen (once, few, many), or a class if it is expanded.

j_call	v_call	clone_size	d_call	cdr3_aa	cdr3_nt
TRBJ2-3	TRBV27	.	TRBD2	CASSLRPGLAGTQYF	TGTGCCAGCAGTCTCCGTCCGGGACTAGCTGGTACGCAGTATTTT
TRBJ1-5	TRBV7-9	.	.	CASSLGPRNQPQHF	TGTGCCAGCAGCTTAGGGCCCCGCAATCAGCCCCAGCATTTT
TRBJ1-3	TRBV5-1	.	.	CASSSTSSGNTIYF	TGCGCCAGCAGCTCCACGAGCTCTGGAAACACCATATATTTT
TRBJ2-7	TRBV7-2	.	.	CASSLNGAEGDEQYF	TGTGCCAGCAGCTTAAACGGGGCAGAAGGCGACGAGCAGTACTTC
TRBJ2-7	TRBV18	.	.	CASSNSGGSYEQYF	TGTGCCAGCTCTAACTCAGGAGGGTCCTACGAGCAGTACTTC
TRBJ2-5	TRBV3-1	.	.	CASSQAWETQYF	TGTGCCAGCAGCCAAGCCTGGGAGACCCAGTACTTC
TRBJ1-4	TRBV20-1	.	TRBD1	CSARKRTGTNEKLFF	TGCAGTGCTAGAAAGCGGACAGGGACTAATGAAAAACTGTTTTTT
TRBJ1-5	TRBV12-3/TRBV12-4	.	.	CASSFRYSNQPQHF	TGTGCCAGCAGTTTCCGATATAGCAATCAGCCCCAGCATTTT
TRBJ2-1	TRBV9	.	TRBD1	CASSVEFETGASYNEQFF	TGTGCCAGCAGCGTAGAATTCGAGACAGGGGCCTCCTACAATGAGCAGTTCTTC
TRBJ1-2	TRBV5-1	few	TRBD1	CASSLGQGDYGYTF	TGCGCCAGCAGCTTGGGCCAGGGGGACTATGGCTACACCTTC
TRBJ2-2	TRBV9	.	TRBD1	CASSFPTGGNYANTGELFF	TGTGCCAGCAGCTTTCCGACAGGGGGTAATTACGCGAACACCGGGGAGCTGTTTTTT
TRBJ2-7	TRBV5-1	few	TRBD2	CASSPREADEQYF	TGCGCCAGCAGCCCCCGGGAGGCCGACGAGCAGTACTTC
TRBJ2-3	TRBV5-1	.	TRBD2	CASSLRGGTDTQYF	TGCGCCAGCAGCTTGCGGGGGGGCACAGATACGCAGTATTTT
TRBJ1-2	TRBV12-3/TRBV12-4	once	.	CASSPRQPYYGYTF	TGTGCCAGCAGTCCCCGACAGCCCTACTATGGCTACACCTTC
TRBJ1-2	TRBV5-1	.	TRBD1	CASSLSEGGAYGYTF	TGCGCCAGCAGCTTGTCTGAAGGGGGCGCTTATGGCTACACCTTC
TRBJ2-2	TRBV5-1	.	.	CASSLFTDTGELFF	TGCGCCAGCAGCTTGTTCACGGACACCGGGGAGCTGTTTTTT
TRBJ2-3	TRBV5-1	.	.	CASMAGIGTDTQYF	TGCGCCAGCATGGCGGGAATCGGCACAGATACGCAGTATTTT
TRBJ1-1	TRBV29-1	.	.	CSVENRENTEAFF	TGCAGCGTTGAAAACAGGGAGAACACTGAAGCTTTCTTT
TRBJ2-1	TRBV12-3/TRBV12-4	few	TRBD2	CASRLVGGEGNEQFF	TGTGCCAGCAGATTGGTGGGGGGGGAGGGCAATGAGCAGTTCTTC
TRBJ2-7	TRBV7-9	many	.	CASSLAVQQYF	TGTGCCAGCAGCTTAGCGGTACAGCAGTACTTC
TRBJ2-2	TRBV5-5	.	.	CASSFRGGADTGELFF	TGTGCCAGCAGCTTCAGGGGAGGGGCGGACACCGGGGAGCTGTTTTTT
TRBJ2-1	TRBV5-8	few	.	CASSRRSRWGEQFF	TGTGCCAGCAGCCGAAGGAGCCGTTGGGGTGAGCAGTTCTTC
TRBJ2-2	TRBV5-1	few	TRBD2	CASSGTSVSRGTGELFF	TGCGCCAGCAGCGGGACTAGCGTATCAAGGGGAACCGGGGAGCTGTTTTTT
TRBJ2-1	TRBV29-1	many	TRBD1	CSVEVWDSSYNEQFF	TGCAGCGTTGAAGTCTGGGACAGCTCCTACAATGAGCAGTTCTTC
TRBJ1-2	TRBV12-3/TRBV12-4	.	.	CASSLTHRESGGYTF	TGTGCCAGCAGTTTAACCCACAGGGAGAGCGGAGGCTACACCTTC
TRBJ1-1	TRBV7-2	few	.	CASSLPSTWFLAFF	TGTGCCAGCAGCTTACCGTCAACGTGGTTTTTGGCTTTCTTT
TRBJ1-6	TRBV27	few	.	CATTTAPDPNSPLHF	TGTGCCACAACGACAGCCCCGGACCCTAATTCACCCCTCCACTTT